A single sample is the source of the 27 T cell receptor beta chains below, sequenced in a study of low-dose radiotherapy and immunotherapy resistance in tumors. Alpha and beta chains were covered, as first-strand cDNA relied on TRAV- and TRBV-specific primers. A 20-cycle PCR with a constant-region primer and V-primer adapter amplified TCRs. TCRdb reanalysed the reads using MiXCR and keeps one entry per CDR3 protein. The data contain under 95,000 distinct CDR3 sequences, 18% of them singletons. Time point here: before trial treatment. Sequences were derived from PBMCs, sampled before treatment. These TCRs come from a male donor with prostate cancer.

This rearrangement joins TRBV6-2 or TRBV6-3 to TRBJ2-3, with 9 bases fitting TRBD1. Germline-derived CDR1 and CDR2 are MNHEY and SVGEGT. With V trimmed by 7 bases and J by 6 bases, 11 bases remained unmatched. This CDR3 is built from 15 residues. The CDR3 sequence: CASTITGDRDDTQYF. The CDR3 nucleotides are TGTGCCAGCACCATCACAGGGGACAGGGACGATACGCAGTATTTT.

This clonotype was counted many times. The chain employs TRBV5-6 and TRBJ2-5, with D possibly being TRBD2 (6 bases). V lost 4 bases and J lost 1, with 11 bases in between. Germline values: CDR1 SGHDT, CDR2 YYEEEE. The CDR3 covers 14 residues. The chain's CDR3 is CASSMGLIQETQYF. The DNA for the CDR3 is TGTGCCAGCAGCATGGGACTTATCCAAGAGACCCAGTACTTC.

The table lists this clonotype with many counts. The chain links TRBV14 to TRBJ2-1; the D gene is possibly TRBD2 (6 bases). V dropped 0 bases and J dropped 8 bases, with 8 bases sitting between them. Germline V gene data show CDR1 as SGHDN and CDR2 as FVKESK. The CDR3 length is 13 residues. CDR3 DNA: TGTGCCAGCAGCCAAGATTGGGGGGATGAGCAGTTCTTC. This codes for CASSQDWGDEQFF.

At least ten counts were recorded for this clonotype. This chain uses TRBV7-9 with TRBJ1-1; tentative D call: TRBD1 (6 bases). Per germline, CDR1 SEHNR and CDR2 FQNEAQ (reference sequence). The CDR3 is 15 residues long. The V gene lost 2 bases and the J gene lost 6 bases, with 16 bases spanning the gap. DNA of the CDR3: TGTGCCAGCAGCTTACCCACAGGGAGGGGAGCTGAAGCTTTCTTT. As protein: CASSLPTGRGAEAFF.

This clonotype has at least ten counts. The CDR3 region is CASSTGQVVGTDTQYF. CDR3 coding DNA: TGTGCCAGTAGTACGGGACAGGTGGTGGGCACAGATACGCAGTATTTT. The J gene is TRBJ2-3, the V gene TRBV19; 8 bases match TRBD1. The CDR3 is made up of 16 amino acids. J gave up 1 base and V 4 bases, and 7 bases lay outside the gene matches. Germline V lookup: CDR1 LNHDA, CDR2 SQIVND (reference sequence). The full variable domain, its missing parts supplied by reference TRBV19 and TRBJ2-3, is DGGITQSPKYLFRKEGQNVTLSCEQNLNHDAMYWYRQDPGQGLRLIYYSQIVNDFQKGDIAEGYSVSREKKESFPLTVTSAQKNPTAFYLCASSTGQVVGTDTQYFGPGTRLTVL.

This clonotype was seen at least ten times. V is TRBV28 and J is TRBJ2-5; 11 nucleotides agree with TRBD2. V shed 5 bases and J 2 bases; nucleotides not matched to a gene: 4. The length of the CDR3 is 15 residues. The germline CDR1 and CDR2 sequences are MDHEN and SYDVKM. The CDR3 DNA reads TGTGCCAGCAGTGATGGGACTAGCGGACAAGAGACCCAGTACTTC. This translates into CASSDGTSGQETQYF.

This clonotype was seen at least ten times. The chain combines TRBV7-8 with TRBJ1-6; 8 bases line up with TRBD1. CDR1 and CDR2 from the germline V gene are SGHVS and FQNEAQ. Trimming cost V 2 bases and J 7 bases; bases outside gene matches: 10. This CDR3 is 17 amino acids long. The CDR3 reads CASSLLPGQAGNSPLHF. In DNA form, the CDR3 reads TGTGCCAGCAGCTTACTCCCGGGACAGGCGGGGAATTCACCCCTCCACTTT.

At least ten counts were recorded for this clonotype. The chain couples TRBV23-1 to TRBJ1-5; perhaps TRBD1 as D (5 bases). TRBV23-1 is flagged as an ORF with uncertain function. This CDR3 spans 14 amino acids. Deletions cut 4 bases from V and 3 bases from J, with 10 bases between. The CDR3 bases are TGCGCCAGCAGTCGACGACAGAACAATCAGCCCCAGCATTTT. Residues: CASSRRQNNQPQHF.

This clonotype was detected many times. The chain employs TRBV5-6 and TRBJ2-5, with D maybe TRBD2 (7 bases). Germline assignment: CDR1 SGHDT and CDR2 YYEEEE. This CDR3 comprises 14 residues. V was trimmed by 3 bases and J by 5 bases, leaving 14 bases between them. The CDR3 coding sequence is TGTGCCAGCAGCTCCATAGGGGGGGGGGAGACCCAGTACTTC. The encoded protein is CASSSIGGGETQYF. The whole variable domain, filled in from reference TRBV5-6 and TRBJ2-5, reads DAGVTQSPTHLIKTRGQQVTLRCSPKSGHDTVSWYQQALGQGPQFIFQYYEEEERQRGNFPDRFSGHQFPNYSSELNVNALLLGDSALYLCASSSIGGGETQYFGPGTRLLVL.

This clonotype was observed many times. This chain uses TRBV6-5 with TRBJ1-5; D perhaps matches TRBD1 (5 bases). The V and J ends lost 9 bases and 1 base respectively, with 13 bases between them. Looked up from germline, CDR1 is MNHEY and CDR2 is SVGAGI. CDR3 size: 14 residues. The CDR3 sequence: CASRTPGSNQPQHF. CDR3 DNA: TGTGCCAGTCGGACCCCAGGGAGCAATCAGCCCCAGCATTTT.

This clonotype was observed at least ten times. J is TRBJ2-5 and V is TRBV5-1; 7 bases match TRBD1. This CDR3 is 15 amino acids long. The V and J ends lost 4 bases and 7 bases, in that order; junction bases with no gene match: 13. The germline V gene encodes CDR1 SGHRS and CDR2 YFSETQ. The CDR3 sequence: CASSRTGQRPRTQYF. CDR3 nucleotides: TGCGCCAGCAGCCGCACGGGACAGCGACCCCGGACCCAGTACTTC.

This clonotype came up many times. The chain is built from TRBV3-1 and TRBJ2-1, with 10 positions matching TRBD2. The V gene's germline CDR1 is LGHDT and CDR2 YNNKEL (reference sequence). The CDR3 length is 17 residues. Losses at the gene ends were 0 bases for V and 5 bases for J; bases not matched to a gene: 7. CDR3: CASSQDYSGGSDNEQFF. CDR3 sequence (DNA): TGTGCCAGCAGCCAAGATTATAGCGGGGGGAGTGACAATGAGCAGTTCTTC.

This clonotype has a handful of counts. The J gene is TRBJ1-5, the V gene TRBV10-2, with D maybe TRBD1 (5 bases). This CDR3 is built from 14 residues. V was clipped by 4 bases and J by 0 bases, with 7 bases between them. Germline CDR1 reads WSHSY; CDR2 reads SAAADI. CDR3 loop: CASSAGFSNQPQHF. In nucleotides, the CDR3 is TGCGCCAGCAGTGCAGGGTTTAGCAATCAGCCCCAGCATTTT.

This clonotype has ten or more counts. The chain employs TRBV12-3 or TRBV12-4 and TRBJ2-1; weak D call: TRBD2 (6 bases). CDR3 length: 15 amino acids. The V gene lost 5 bases and the J gene lost 14 bases, with 25 bases spanning the gap. In nucleotides, the CDR3 is TGTGCCAGCAGTCGCGCTATAGCTAAACCCGGGGGAGAGTTCTTC. Its translation: CASSRAIAKPGGEFF.

This clonotype was counted many times. The chain joins TRBV11-2 to TRBJ2-5, with 9 positions matching TRBD1. Trimming removed 3 bases from V and 5 bases from J; junction bases left unmatched: 10. This CDR3 has 16 residues. CDR1 is SGHAT, CDR2 FQNNGV, per germline. The CDR3 is CASSLGPGQGLETQYF. Here the CDR3 DNA reads TGTGCCAGCAGCTTGGGGCCGGGACAGGGCCTTGAGACCCAGTACTTC.

The chain employs TRBV12-3 or TRBV12-4 and TRBJ2-1; 7 bases match TRBD2. CDR3 length equals 16 residues. The ends lost 1 base at V and 9 bases at J; junction bases unmatched: 12. CDR3 DNA sequence: TGTGCCAGCAGTTTAGGGGGGAGACTAGCTGGGGCTGAGCAGTTCTTC. This encodes CASSLGGRLAGAEQFF.

This clonotype was detected many times. This sequence joins TRBV5-6 and TRBJ2-5, with D uncertain. Germline V gene data show CDR1 as SGHDT and CDR2 as YYEEEE. The CDR3 has 14 amino acids. Trimming pared 0 bases from V and 1 base from J, leaving 7 bases between. CDR3 sequence (DNA): TGTGCCAGCAGCTTGGAGGGAATCCAAGAGACCCAGTACTTC. This sequence encodes CASSLEGIQETQYF.

This chain uses TRBV30 with TRBJ1-1, with D tentatively TRBD1 (5 bases). This CDR3 is built from 12 residues. Germline CDR1 GTSNPN, CDR2 SVGIG (reference sequence). In DNA, the CDR3 is TGTGCTTTGGGACGGGGGGTCACTGAAGCTTTCTTT. Translation: CALGRGVTEAFF.

This clonotype showed up just once. The rearrangement uses TRBV11-2 and TRBJ1-2, with 8 bases fitting TRBD1. The CDR3 runs 15 residues. V gave up 3 bases and J gave up 5 bases; unmatched junction bases: 8. CDR1 and CDR2 from the germline V gene are SGHAT and FQNNGV. The CDR3 region has the DNA TGTGCCAGCAGCTTCGGCCCAGACAGGGGTTATGGCTACACCTTC. Amino acids: CASSFGPDRGYGYTF.

This clonotype was seen ten or more times. The chain is built from TRBV10-3 and TRBJ2-3; D is unresolved. This CDR3 comprises 16 residues. Germline V gene lookup returns CDR1 ENHRY and CDR2 SYGVKD. V was shortened by 1 base and J by 1 base, with 12 bases between the two germline ends. The CDR3 region is CAISELVGVGTDTQYF. The CDR3, as DNA: TGTGCCATCAGTGAGTTAGTAGGAGTGGGCACAGATACGCAGTATTTT.

The table lists this clonotype with many counts. CDR3 DNA: TGTGCCAGCACTCCTGGCCCCCTCCCCACAAGTACTCGTGGCTACACCTTC. It encodes CASTPGPLPTSTRGYTF. V gene TRBV5-5 combines with J gene TRBJ1-2, with D unresolved. V shed 6 bases and J shed 7 bases, with 28 bases lying between them. The CDR3 extends over 17 amino acids. Germline values: CDR1 SGHKS, CDR2 YYEKEE (reference sequence).

This clonotype was counted ten times or more. The rearrangement uses TRBV19 and TRBJ1-2; no firm D call. The CDR3 runs 12 residues. Deletions cut 3 bases from V and 8 bases from J, with 10 bases between. Germline V gives CDR1 LNHDA, CDR2 SQIVND (reference sequence). CDR3 sequence (DNA): TGTGCCAGTAGTATGTCGACCGGGGGCTACACCTTC. It translates to CASSMSTGGYTF.

This clonotype was observed a few times. The chain links TRBV20-1 to TRBJ2-3; D is perhaps TRBD2 (6 bases). Germline values: CDR1 DFQATT, CDR2 SNEGSKA (reference sequence). The CDR3 totals 13 residues. Deletions cut 5 bases from V and 6 bases from J, with 15 bases between. The CDR3 nucleotides read TGCAGTGCTGGGGGGATAGGGGCCGATACGCAGTATTTT. Translating it yields CSAGGIGADTQYF.

At least ten counts were recorded for this clonotype. The V and J genes are TRBV24-1 and TRBJ2-7, with 7 bases that match TRBD1. CDR3 length: 13 amino acids. The trim removed 12 bases at V and 5 bases at J, leaving 12 bases unmatched. Germline V gene sequence: CDR1 KGHDR, CDR2 SFDVKD. CDR3 in amino acids: CAPNDREVNEQYF. DNA of the CDR3: TGTGCCCCGAACGACAGGGAAGTAAACGAGCAGTACTTC.

This clonotype was counted a single time. The genes are TRBV7-3 and TRBJ2-4, with 8 bases fitting TRBD2. Trimming at V came to 2 bases and at J to 0 bases, leaving 12 bases not matched to a gene. The V gene's germline CDR1 is SGHTA and CDR2 FQGTGA. The CDR3 length is 19 residues. CDR3 sequence (DNA): TGTGCCAGCAGCTTACTCGGGGGCGGGGGGCAACTAGCCAAAAACATTCAGTACTTC. Translation gives CASSLLGGGGQLAKNIQYF.

The chain carries TRBV20-1 and TRBJ2-1, with D perhaps matching TRBD2 (5 bases). This CDR3 is built from 11 residues. The V gene lost 6 bases and the J gene lost 5 bases, with 8 bases spanning the gap. Germline V gene data show CDR1 as DFQATT and CDR2 as SNEGSKA (reference sequence). For the CDR3, the DNA is TGCAGTGCGTCCGGGGACAATGAGCAGTTCTTC. Translation gives CSASGDNEQFF.

This clonotype was picked up many times. This chain links TRBV6-2 or TRBV6-3 with TRBJ2-1, with D tentatively TRBD1 or TRBD2 (5 bases each). This CDR3 has 14 residues. Germline CDR1 and CDR2: MNHEY and SVGEGT. V lost 8 bases to trimming and J lost 4 bases, with 15 bases between them. The CDR3 DNA sequence: TGTGCCAGCGTTTCGGGGCCGCTTTACAATGAGCAGTTCTTC. Encoded protein: CASVSGPLYNEQFF.